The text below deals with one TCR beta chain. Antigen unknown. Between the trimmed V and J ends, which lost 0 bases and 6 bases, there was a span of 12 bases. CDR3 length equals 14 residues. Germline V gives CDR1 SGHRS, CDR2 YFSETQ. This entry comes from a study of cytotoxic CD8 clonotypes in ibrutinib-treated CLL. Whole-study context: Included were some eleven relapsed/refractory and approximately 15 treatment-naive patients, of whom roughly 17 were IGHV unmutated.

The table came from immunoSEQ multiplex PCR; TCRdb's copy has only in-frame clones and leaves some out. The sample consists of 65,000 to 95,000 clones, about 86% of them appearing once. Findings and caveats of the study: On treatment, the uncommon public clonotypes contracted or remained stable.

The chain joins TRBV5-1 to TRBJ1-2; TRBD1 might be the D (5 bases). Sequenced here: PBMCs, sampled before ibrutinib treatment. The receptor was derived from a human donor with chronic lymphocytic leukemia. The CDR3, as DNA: TGCGCCAGCAGCTTGGATCAGGGAATAGATGGCTACACCTTC. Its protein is CASSLDQGIDGYTF. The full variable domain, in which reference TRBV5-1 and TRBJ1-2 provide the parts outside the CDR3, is KAGVTQTPRYLIKTRGQQVTLSCSPISGHRSVSWYQQTPGQGLQFLFEYFSETQRNKGNFPGRFSGRQFSNSRSEMNVSTLELGDSALYLCASSLDQGIDGYTFGSGTRLTVV.